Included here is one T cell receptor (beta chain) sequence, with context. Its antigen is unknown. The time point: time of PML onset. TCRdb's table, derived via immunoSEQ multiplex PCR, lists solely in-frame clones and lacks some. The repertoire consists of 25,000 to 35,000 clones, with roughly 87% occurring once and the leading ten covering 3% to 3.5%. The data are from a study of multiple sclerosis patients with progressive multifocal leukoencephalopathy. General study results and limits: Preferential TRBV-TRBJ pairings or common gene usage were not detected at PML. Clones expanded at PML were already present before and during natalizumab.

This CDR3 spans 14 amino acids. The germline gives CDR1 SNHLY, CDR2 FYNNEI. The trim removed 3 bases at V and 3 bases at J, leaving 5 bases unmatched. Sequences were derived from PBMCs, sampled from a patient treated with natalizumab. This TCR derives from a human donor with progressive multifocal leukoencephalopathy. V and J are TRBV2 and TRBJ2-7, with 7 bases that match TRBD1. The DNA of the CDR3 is TGTGCCAGCAGTGAGCAACAGGGGCTCTACGAGCAGTACTTC. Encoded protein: CASSEQQGLYEQYF.